The T cell receptor beta chain described here comes from a study of siplizumab effects on memory and regulatory T cells. General study findings and limits: Memory cells seemed less diverse than naive T cells, which also seemed major contributors to the alloresponse. For siplizumab cultures, the suppressive function of their proliferating Tregs was not confirmed. Many proliferating CD4+ or CD8+ clones remained unclassified. Roughly 75-96% of them could not be assigned either a naive or a memory phenotype. The drug siplizumab significantly decreased the alloreactive sequences that could be traced to unstimulated CD4+ memory cells.

CDR1 is SNHLY, CDR2 FYNNEI, per germline. This CDR3 is 12 amino acids long. V was cut by 4 bases and J by 11 bases, with 11 bases left in between. In this sample, this clone turned up a few times. What it binds is not known. Only in-frame clones appear in the TCRdb table, and some are missing; sequencing was by immunoSEQ multiplex PCR. The sample carries some 100,000 clones, roughly 92% recorded once. V is TRBV2 and J is TRBJ1-4; D is unclear. This receptor was identified in a human donor in good health. The sequencing input was Tregs sorted from blood. The CDR3, as DNA: TGTGCCAGCAGTGGTGAGGCTTGGAAACTGTTTTTT. Translated: CASSGEAWKLFF.